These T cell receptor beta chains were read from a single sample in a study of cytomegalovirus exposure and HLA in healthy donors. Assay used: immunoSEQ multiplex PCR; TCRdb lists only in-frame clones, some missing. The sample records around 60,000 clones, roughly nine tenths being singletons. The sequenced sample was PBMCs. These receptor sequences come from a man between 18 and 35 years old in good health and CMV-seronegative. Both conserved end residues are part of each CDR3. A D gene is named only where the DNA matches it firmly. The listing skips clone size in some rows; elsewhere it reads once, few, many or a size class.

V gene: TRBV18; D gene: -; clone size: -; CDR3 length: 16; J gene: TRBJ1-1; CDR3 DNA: TGTGCCAGCTCCACGAAGGCGCAGGGAGGACTCACTGAAGCTTTCTTT; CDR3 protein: CASSTKAQGGLTEAFF
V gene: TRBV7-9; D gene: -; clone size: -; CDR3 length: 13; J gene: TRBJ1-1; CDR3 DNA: TGTGCCAGCAGATCTACAGGGAACACTGAAGCTTTCTTT; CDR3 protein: CASRSTGNTEAFF
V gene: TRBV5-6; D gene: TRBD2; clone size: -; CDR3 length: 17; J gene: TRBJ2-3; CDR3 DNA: TGTGCCAGCAGCTTGGAGCGGTTAGCGGGAGGGGCAGATACGCAGTATTTT; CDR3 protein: CASSLERLAGGADTQYF
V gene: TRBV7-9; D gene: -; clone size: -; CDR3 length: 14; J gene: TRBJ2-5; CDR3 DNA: TGTGCCAGCAGCCCCGGATCCCCACAGGAGACCCAGTACTTC; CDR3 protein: CASSPGSPQETQYF
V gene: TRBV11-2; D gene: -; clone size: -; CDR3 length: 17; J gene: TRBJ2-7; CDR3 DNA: TGTGCCAGCAGCCGTTTAAGGACAGTCAATAGAGCCTACGAGCAGTACTTC; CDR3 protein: CASSRLRTVNRAYEQYF
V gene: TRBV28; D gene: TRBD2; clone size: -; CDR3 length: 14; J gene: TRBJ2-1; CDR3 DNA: TGTGCCAGCAGTCTAGCGGCAGGATACAATGAGCAGTTCTTC; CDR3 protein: CASSLAAGYNEQFF
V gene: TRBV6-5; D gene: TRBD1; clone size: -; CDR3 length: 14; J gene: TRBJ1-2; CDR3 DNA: TGTGCCAGCAGCCGCGTACAGGGGGCGGGCGGCTACACCTTC; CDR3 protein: CASSRVQGAGGYTF
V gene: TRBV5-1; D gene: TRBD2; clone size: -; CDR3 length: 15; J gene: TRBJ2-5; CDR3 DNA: TGCGCCAGCAGACTAGCGGGACGATGGGAAGAGACCCAGTACTTC; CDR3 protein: CASRLAGRWEETQYF
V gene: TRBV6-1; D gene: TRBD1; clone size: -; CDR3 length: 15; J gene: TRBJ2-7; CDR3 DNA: TGTGCCAGCAGTGAAGGACAGGGGATCTCCTACGAGCAGTACTTC; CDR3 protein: CASSEGQGISYEQYF
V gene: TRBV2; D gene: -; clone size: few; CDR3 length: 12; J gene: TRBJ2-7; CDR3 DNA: TGTGCCAGCAGGGGGGACTTGCACGAGCAGTACTTC; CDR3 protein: CASRGDLHEQYF
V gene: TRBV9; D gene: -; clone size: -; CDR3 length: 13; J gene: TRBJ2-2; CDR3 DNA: TGTGCCAGCAGCGCCGGACTAACCGGGGAGCTGTTTTTT; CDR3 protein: CASSAGLTGELFF
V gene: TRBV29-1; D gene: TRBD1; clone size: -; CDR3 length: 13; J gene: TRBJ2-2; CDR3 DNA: TGCAGCGTTGGGACAGGGGCCACCGGGGAGCTGTTTTTT; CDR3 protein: CSVGTGATGELFF
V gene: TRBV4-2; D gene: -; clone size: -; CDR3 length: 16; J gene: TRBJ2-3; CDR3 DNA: TGTGCCAGCAGCCAAGAGGGGACTTCCTACACAGATACGCAGTATTTT; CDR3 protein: CASSQEGTSYTDTQYF
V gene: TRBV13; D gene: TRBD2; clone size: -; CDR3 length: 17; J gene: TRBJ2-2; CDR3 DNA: TGTGCCAGCAGCAAGCCGTCGGGACTAGCGTTATCCGGGGAGCTGTTTTTT; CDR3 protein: CASSKPSGLALSGELFF
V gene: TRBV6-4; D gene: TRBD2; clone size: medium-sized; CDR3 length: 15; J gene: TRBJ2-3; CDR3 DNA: TGTGCCAGCAGTGACGCGGGAGGGGCCACAGATACGCAGTATTTT; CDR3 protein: CASSDAGGATDTQYF